Below are 28 T cell receptor beta chains sequenced from a single sample in a study of CD8 T cells in Susac syndrome. RNA was extracted with the RNeasy kit, and a quantity of about 0.45 to 1 ug was reverse transcribed using random hexamers. TCRdb analysed the immunoSEQ multiplex PCR reads with MiXCR anew, one entry per CDR3 protein. The sample holds hundreds of thousands of distinct CDR3 sequences, 65% to 90% seen once. Sequencing was done on a sample of CD8+ T cells from PBMCs. The receptor source for this set is a human donor with multiple sclerosis.

The chain links TRBV28 to TRBJ2-1; maybe TRBD2 (6 bases). V was trimmed by 3 bases and J by 5 bases, leaving 11 bases between them. The germline V gene encodes CDR1 MDHEN and CDR2 SYDVKM. CDR3 length: 14 amino acids. CDR3 sequence: CASSFPGGDNEQFF. CDR3 coding DNA: TGTGCCAGCAGTTTCCCCGGGGGAGACAATGAGCAGTTCTTC.

The chain links TRBV7-2 to TRBJ1-6, with TRBD1 as a possible D gene (6 bases). V was cut by 5 bases and J by 7 bases, with 6 bases left in between. The germline V gene has CDR1 SGHTA and CDR2 FQGNSA. The CDR3 is 12 residues long. CDR3 sequence: CASSQGNSPLHF. For the CDR3, the DNA is TGTGCCAGCAGCCAGGGGAATTCACCCCTCCACTTT.

This chain connects TRBV28 to TRBJ1-2; D is possibly TRBD1 (5 bases). Trimming cost V 5 bases and J 4 bases, with 14 bases left between them. This CDR3 is built from 14 residues. Germline values: CDR1 MDHEN, CDR2 SYDVKM. CDR3 residues: CASSIRGAFYGYTF. CDR3 DNA: TGTGCCAGCAGTATCCGGGGCGCGTTCTATGGCTACACCTTC.

The chain uses TRBV28 and TRBJ1-5; D remains ambiguous. In germline, CDR1 is MDHEN, CDR2 SYDVKM. This CDR3 has 14 residues. V was pared by 3 bases and J by 6 bases, with 12 bases between. The CDR3 DNA is TGTGCCAGCAGTTTTTATCGAGTGGGTCAGCCCCAGCATTTT. This translates into CASSFYRVGQPQHF.

The sample holds a few counts of this clonotype. J is TRBJ2-1 and V is TRBV27; 8 bases map to TRBD2. V shed 5 bases, J shed 0 bases, and the junction held 6 bases outside the gene matches. In germline, CDR1 is MNHEY, CDR2 SMNVEV (reference sequence). CDR3 size: 16 residues. The CDR3 loop is CASSPVSGSSYNEQFF. CDR3 nucleotide sequence: TGTGCCAGCAGTCCTGTCAGCGGGAGCTCCTACAATGAGCAGTTCTTC.

This rearrangement joins TRBV19 to TRBJ1-5; D uncertain. Trimming left V 1 base short and J 6 bases short, with 10 bases between. Germline CDR1 and CDR2: LNHDA and SQIVND (reference sequence). The CDR3 is made up of 14 amino acids. CDR3 sequence: CASSIGEGRQPQHF. CDR3 coding DNA: TGTGCCAGTAGTATAGGGGAAGGGCGTCAGCCCCAGCATTTT.

The genes are TRBV12-3 or TRBV12-4 and TRBJ2-1; D uncertain. The CDR3 sequence is 13 residues long. V was cut by 7 bases and J by 3 bases, with 10 bases left in between. DNA of the CDR3: TGTGCCAGCATGGCTGCCCTCTACAATGAGCAGTTCTTC. Its translation is CASMAALYNEQFF.

The chain carries TRBV5-4 and TRBJ1-1; 9 nucleotides match TRBD1. CDR1 SGHNT and CDR2 YYREEE come from the germline V gene (reference sequence). V shed 1 base, J shed 5 bases, and the junction held 9 bases outside the gene matches. This CDR3 contains 16 residues. CDR3 in DNA: TGTGCCAGCAGCTTGCCTTGGACAGGGGAGGATACTGAAGCTTTCTTT. Translation: CASSLPWTGEDTEAFF.

The chain has TRBV19 and TRBJ2-7; 10 bases agree with TRBD1. Germline V gives CDR1 LNHDA, CDR2 SQIVND (reference sequence). The trim removed 3 bases at V and 3 bases at J, leaving 5 bases unmatched. CDR3 length: 15 residues. The CDR3 protein is CASSMGQGPLYEQYF. CDR3 bases: TGTGCCAGTAGTATGGGACAGGGGCCTCTCTACGAGCAGTACTTC.

The V gene is TRBV2, the J gene TRBJ1-2, with 8 bases that match TRBD1. Trimming removed 2 bases from V and 8 bases from J; junction bases left unmatched: 4. The CDR3 is 13 amino acids. Germline-derived CDR1 and CDR2 are SNHLY and FYNNEI. The CDR3 DNA reads TGTGCCAGCAGTGAACAGGGGGCATCGGGCTACACCTTC. Its protein product is CASSEQGASGYTF.

The V and J genes are TRBV19 and TRBJ2-1; 11 bases align to TRBD2. Unmatched junction bases numbered 5, after V lost 1 base and J lost 9 bases. Germline V gene data show CDR1 as LNHDA and CDR2 as SQIVND (reference sequence). This CDR3 spans 15 amino acids. The CDR3 reads CASSIGLAGGGEQFF. The CDR3 nucleotides are TGTGCCAGTAGTATAGGTCTAGCGGGAGGAGGTGAGCAGTTCTTC.

This rearrangement joins TRBV15 to TRBJ1-2; 7 positions match TRBD1. Germline CDR1 is LNHNV and CDR2 is YYDKDF (reference sequence). This CDR3 has 15 residues. V was clipped by 5 bases and J by 4 bases; unmatched bases: 10. The CDR3 nucleotides read TGTGCCACCAGCCGTCGGGACAGCTTCTTCTATGGCTACACCTTC. It translates to CATSRRDSFFYGYTF.

The chain combines TRBV27 with TRBJ2-4, with 13 bases identical to TRBD2. The CDR3 runs to 14 residues. Unmatched junction bases numbered 8, after V lost 4 bases and J lost 14 bases. Germline V CDR1 and CDR2: MNHEY, SMNVEV (reference sequence). The CDR3 coding sequence is TGTGCCAGCAGTTGGACTAGCGGGAGTTCATGGAAGTACTTC. It yields the protein CASSWTSGSSWKYF.

The chain uses TRBV29-1 and TRBJ2-3, with 8 bases matching TRBD2. CDR3 size: 15 residues. Germline V gene data show CDR1 as SQVTM and CDR2 as ANQGSEA. V lost 0 bases to trimming and J lost 3 bases; unmatched junction nucleotides: 5. CDR3 residues: CSVEDSGTRTDTQYF. The CDR3 DNA reads TGCAGCGTTGAAGATTCCGGGACTAGGACAGATACGCAGTATTTT.

The chain has TRBV12-3 or TRBV12-4 and TRBJ1-1; D not certain. CDR3 length: 13 amino acids. Trimming left V 2 bases short and J 9 bases short, with 13 bases between. The CDR3 region is CASSLPLDRQAFF. The CDR3 nucleotides read TGTGCCAGCAGTTTACCCTTGGACCGGCAAGCTTTCTTT.

This chain joins TRBV5-6 and TRBJ1-2, with 8 bases aligning to TRBD1. Germline V gives CDR1 SGHDT, CDR2 YYEEEE. This CDR3 is 14 amino acids long. Germline trimming cut 4 bases from V and 5 bases from J; bases unmatched to any gene: 7. The CDR3 spells CASSVGTGFYGYTF. CDR3 coding DNA: TGTGCCAGCAGCGTCGGGACAGGTTTTTATGGCTACACCTTC.

This clonotype was seen a single time. This chain's CDR3 is CASSAPGDWVGDEQFF. The CDR3 nucleotides are TGTGCCAGCAGCGCCCCGGGGGATTGGGTAGGCGATGAGCAGTTCTTC. The V and J genes are TRBV7-9 and TRBJ2-1, with D possibly TRBD2 on 6 matching bases. The CDR3 contains 16 residues. In germline, CDR1 is SEHNR, CDR2 FQNEAQ (reference sequence). V lost 5 bases, J lost 8 bases, and 22 bases lay in between.

This rearrangement joins TRBV5-4 to TRBJ2-7; TRBD1 matches 8 bases. V lost 7 bases to trimming and J lost 4 bases; unmatched junction nucleotides: 7. This CDR3 region has 13 residues. CDR1 and CDR2 from the germline V gene are SGHNT and YYREEE (reference sequence). CDR3 nucleotides: TGTGCCAGCCATTCCAGGGGGCGGTACGAGCAGTACTTC. It specifies CASHSRGRYEQYF.

This chain joins TRBV4-1 and TRBJ1-2; 8 positions agree with TRBD1. The germline V gene encodes CDR1 MGHRA and CDR2 YSYEKL. The CDR3 loop spans 14 amino acids. J lost 3 bases, V lost 3 bases, and 3 bases had no gene match. CDR3: CASSQGQVDYGYTF. CDR3 sequence (DNA): TGCGCCAGCAGCCAGGGACAGGTGGACTATGGCTACACCTTC.

V and J are TRBV28 and TRBJ2-7; D not resolved. Trimming shortened V by 10 bases and J by 6 bases, and 13 bases separated the two germline ends. Germline CDR1 and CDR2: MDHEN and SYDVKM. CDR3 length: 11 residues. CDR3 in DNA: TGTGCCACACGGTTAGGAATCGAGCAGTACTTC. Translation gives CATRLGIEQYF.

This clonotype was detected only once. The genes are TRBV3-1 and TRBJ2-3; 8 nucleotides match TRBD2. Unmatched junction bases numbered 5, after V lost 1 base and J lost 2 bases. In germline, CDR1 is LGHDT, CDR2 YNNKEL (reference sequence). This CDR3 region has 16 residues. CDR3 protein: CASSQGSGGNTDTQYF. In DNA, the CDR3 is TGTGCCAGCAGCCAAGGATCGGGGGGGAACACAGATACGCAGTATTTT.

This clonotype was seen only a few times. V gene TRBV30 combines with J gene TRBJ1-1; D gene uncertain. Trimming took off 3 bases at V and 8 bases at J, with 10 bases between the two ends. Looked up from germline, CDR1 is GTSNPN and CDR2 is SVGIG (reference sequence). There are 11 residues in the CDR3. CDR3 nucleotide sequence: TGTGCCTGGAGCGGTGTCGGCGAAGCTTTCTTT. This codes for CAWSGVGEAFF.

The chain joins TRBV13 to TRBJ1-1; D uncertain. In germline, CDR1 is PRHDT, CDR2 FYEKMQ (reference sequence). Trimming removed 5 bases from V and 6 bases from J, with 7 bases in between. The CDR3 consists of 11 residues. The CDR3 bases are TGTGCCAGCAGCCCCCGGCCTGAAGCTTTCTTT. This sequence encodes CASSPRPEAFF.

The chain recombines TRBV9 with TRBJ2-7; TRBD2 matches 7 bases. CDR1 SGDLS and CDR2 YYNGEE come from the germline V gene. This CDR3 comprises 15 residues. V lost 0 bases, J lost 3 bases, and 6 bases stayed unmatched. CDR3 protein: CASSVESSGLYEQYF. CDR3 nucleotide sequence: TGTGCCAGCAGCGTAGAATCTAGCGGCCTCTACGAGCAGTACTTC.

The chain is built from TRBV14 and TRBJ2-2, with 7 bases identical to TRBD1. Germline V gene data show CDR1 as SGHDN and CDR2 as FVKESK. The CDR3 is 15 residues long. The V gene end was trimmed by 1 base and the J gene end by 3 bases; junction bases not matched to a gene: 2. The CDR3 loop reads CASSQVTGDTGELFF. The CDR3 DNA is TGTGCCAGCAGCCAAGTAACAGGGGACACCGGGGAGCTGTTTTTT.

The chain employs TRBV19 and TRBJ2-7, with 11 positions matching TRBD1. The junction had 6 bases not matched to a gene; V was cut back by 9 bases and J by 5 bases. Germline V gene lookup returns CDR1 LNHDA and CDR2 SQIVND (reference sequence). The CDR3 spans 13 residues. CDR3 protein: CASGQGAVNEQYF. The CDR3 nucleotides are TGTGCCAGCGGACAGGGGGCCGTCAACGAGCAGTACTTC.

The V call is TRBV7-3, the J call TRBJ2-1; the D gene is possibly TRBD2 (6 bases). V was shortened by 5 bases and J by 2 bases, with 34 bases between the two germline ends. Germline V gene sequence: CDR1 SGHTA, CDR2 FQGTGA. This CDR3 has 22 residues. CDR3 sequence: CASSPYYTPGFALAAPYNEQFF. In DNA form, the CDR3 reads TGTGCCAGCAGCCCCTATTACACCCCCGGGTTCGCCTTAGCGGCCCCCTACAATGAGCAGTTCTTC.

This clonotype was seen a handful of times. The chain recombines TRBV15 with TRBJ2-3; D ambiguous. V was pared by 6 bases and J by 3 bases, with 7 bases between. The CDR3 extends over 12 amino acids. Germline loops: CDR1 LNHNV, CDR2 YYDKDF (reference sequence). CDR3 region: CATRGNTDTQYF. The DNA of the CDR3 is TGTGCCACCAGGGGGAATACAGATACGCAGTATTTT.